The source of this T cell receptor (beta chain) is a study of blood T cell repertoires in COVID-19. About the study: Samples taken during acute and convalescent COVID-19 were collected in the United States, Italy and Spain. PBMCs, B-cell-depleted T cells, or T cells provided the cDNA or gDNA that made up the material.

Under the authors' procedure: Nucleated cell counts were estimated from reference gene primer amplification. Some clones are missing from TCRdb's copy, which holds only in-frame ones; the method was immunoSEQ multiplex PCR. Clonal size and the V and J genes are those of that table, whereas D and trimming came from the DNA. This table has 200,000 to 300,000 clones, about 82% appearing once. CDR3 size: 13 residues. After removal of 9 bases from V and 1 base from J, the junction contained 4 bases not matched to a gene. The sequencing sample was made of peripheral blood. The sequence came from a woman aged 55-70 years with active or convalescent COVID-19. The genes are TRBV12-3 or TRBV12-4 and TRBJ1-2; 8 positions agree with TRBD1. The DNA of the CDR3 is TGTGCCAGTGGGACAGGCATTAACTATGGCTACACCTTC. It specifies CASGTGINYGYTF.